This T cell receptor beta chain was sequenced for a study of response to subunit inactivated influenza vaccine. TCRdb reprocessed the RT-PCR reads via MiXCR and lists one record per CDR3 protein. The sample yields a few hundred thousand distinct CDR3 sequences, about 11% seen once. Germline assignment: CDR1 KGHDR and CDR2 SFDVKD. With 2 bases clipped from V and 0 bases from J, the junction kept 3 bases outside the gene matches. The CDR3 contains 15 residues. This clonotype was seen only a few times. This same sample was also part of a study on T cells expressing NK-cell markers. According to that study: It was by 5'RACE template switching with UMIs that TCR beta cDNA was made. Eight donors were sequenced, seven testing HCMV-seropositive and one testing seronegative. The dominant NKG2C+ clonotypes represented about 1.0-7.0% of CD8+ T cells in several donors.

This TCR was sampled from a man aged 50 to 60 who received an inactivated influenza vaccine. The sequences come from PBMCs from blood, collected on the day of vaccination. The chain employs TRBV24-1 and TRBJ2-7, with TRBD1 matching 7 bases. The CDR3 loop is CATSDSGTDSYEQYF. The CDR3 bases are TGTGCCACCAGTGATTCCGGGACAGACTCCTACGAGCAGTACTTC.